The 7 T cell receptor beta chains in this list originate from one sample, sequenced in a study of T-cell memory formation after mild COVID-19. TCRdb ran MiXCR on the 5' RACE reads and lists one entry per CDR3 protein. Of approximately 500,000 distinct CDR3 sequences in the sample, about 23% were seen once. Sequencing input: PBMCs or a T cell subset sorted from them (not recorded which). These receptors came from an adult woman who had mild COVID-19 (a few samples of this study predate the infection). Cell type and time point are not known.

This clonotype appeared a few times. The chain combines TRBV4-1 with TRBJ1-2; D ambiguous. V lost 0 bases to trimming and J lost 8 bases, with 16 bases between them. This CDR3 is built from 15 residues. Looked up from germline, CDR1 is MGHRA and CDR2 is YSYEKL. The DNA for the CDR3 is TGCGCCAGCAGCCAAGATCTCGAGGAGCCTTGGGGCTACACCTTC. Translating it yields CASSQDLEEPWGYTF.

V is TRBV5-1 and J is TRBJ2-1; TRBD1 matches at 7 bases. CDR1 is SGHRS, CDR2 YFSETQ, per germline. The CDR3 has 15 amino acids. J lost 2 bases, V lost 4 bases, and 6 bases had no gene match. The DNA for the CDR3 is TGCGCCAGCAGCGAGGGGGACAGAGCCTACAATGAGCAGTTCTTC. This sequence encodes CASSEGDRAYNEQFF.

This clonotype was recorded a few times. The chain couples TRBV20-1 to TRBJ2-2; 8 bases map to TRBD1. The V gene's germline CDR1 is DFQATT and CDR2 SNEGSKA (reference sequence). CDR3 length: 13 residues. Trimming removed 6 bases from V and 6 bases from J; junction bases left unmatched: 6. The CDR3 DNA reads TGCAGTGCGAGCAGGGGGCAGGCCGGGGAGCTGTTTTTT. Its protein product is CSASRGQAGELFF.

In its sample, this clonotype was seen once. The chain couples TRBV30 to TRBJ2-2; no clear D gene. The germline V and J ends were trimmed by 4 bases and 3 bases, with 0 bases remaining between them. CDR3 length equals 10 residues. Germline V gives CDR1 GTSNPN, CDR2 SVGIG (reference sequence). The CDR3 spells CAWNTGELFF. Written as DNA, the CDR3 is TGTGCCTGGAACACCGGGGAGCTGTTTTTT.

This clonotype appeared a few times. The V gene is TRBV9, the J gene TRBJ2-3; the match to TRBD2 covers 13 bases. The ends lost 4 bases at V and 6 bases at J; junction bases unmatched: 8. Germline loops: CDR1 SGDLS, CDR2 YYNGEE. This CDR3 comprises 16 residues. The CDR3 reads CASSLSGLAGRDTQYF. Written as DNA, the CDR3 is TGTGCCAGCAGCCTATCGGGACTAGCGGGACGGGATACGCAGTATTTT.

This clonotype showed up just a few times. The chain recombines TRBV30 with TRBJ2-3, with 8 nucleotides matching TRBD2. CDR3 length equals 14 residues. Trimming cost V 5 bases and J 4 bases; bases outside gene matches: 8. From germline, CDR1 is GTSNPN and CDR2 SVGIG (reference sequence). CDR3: CAWGRGGRPDTQYF. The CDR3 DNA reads TGTGCCTGGGGTCGGGGGGGGCGACCAGATACGCAGTATTTT.

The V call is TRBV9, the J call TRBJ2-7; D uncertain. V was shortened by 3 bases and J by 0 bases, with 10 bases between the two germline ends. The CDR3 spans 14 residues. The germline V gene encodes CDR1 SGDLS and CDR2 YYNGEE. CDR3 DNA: TGTGCCAGCAGCGGCCGGAGTAGCTCCTACGAGCAGTACTTC. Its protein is CASSGRSSSYEQYF.